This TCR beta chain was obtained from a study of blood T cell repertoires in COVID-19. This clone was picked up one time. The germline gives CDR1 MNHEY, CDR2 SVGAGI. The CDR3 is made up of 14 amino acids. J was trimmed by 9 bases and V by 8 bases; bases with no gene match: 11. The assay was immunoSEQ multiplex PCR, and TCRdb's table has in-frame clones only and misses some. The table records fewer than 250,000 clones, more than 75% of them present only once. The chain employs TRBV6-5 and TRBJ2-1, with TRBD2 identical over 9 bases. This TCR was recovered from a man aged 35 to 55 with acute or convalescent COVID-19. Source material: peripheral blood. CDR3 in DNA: TGTGCCAGCGGAGGCTTAGCGGGGGTGGTTGAGCAGTTCTTC. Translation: CASGGLAGVVEQFF.